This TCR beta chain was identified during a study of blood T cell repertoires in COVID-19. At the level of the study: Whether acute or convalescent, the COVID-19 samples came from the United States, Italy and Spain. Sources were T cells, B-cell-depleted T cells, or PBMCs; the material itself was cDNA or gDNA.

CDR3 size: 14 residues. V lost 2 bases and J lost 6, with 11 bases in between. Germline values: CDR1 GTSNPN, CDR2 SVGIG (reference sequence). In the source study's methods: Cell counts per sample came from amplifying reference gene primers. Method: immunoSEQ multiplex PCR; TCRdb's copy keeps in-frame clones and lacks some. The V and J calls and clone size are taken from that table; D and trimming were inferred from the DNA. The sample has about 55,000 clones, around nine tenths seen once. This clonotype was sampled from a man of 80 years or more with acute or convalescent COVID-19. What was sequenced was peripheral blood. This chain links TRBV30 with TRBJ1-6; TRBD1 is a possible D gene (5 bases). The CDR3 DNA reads TGTGCCTGGAGTTTGACAGCCTCTAATTCACCCCTCCACTTT. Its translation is CAWSLTASNSPLHF.